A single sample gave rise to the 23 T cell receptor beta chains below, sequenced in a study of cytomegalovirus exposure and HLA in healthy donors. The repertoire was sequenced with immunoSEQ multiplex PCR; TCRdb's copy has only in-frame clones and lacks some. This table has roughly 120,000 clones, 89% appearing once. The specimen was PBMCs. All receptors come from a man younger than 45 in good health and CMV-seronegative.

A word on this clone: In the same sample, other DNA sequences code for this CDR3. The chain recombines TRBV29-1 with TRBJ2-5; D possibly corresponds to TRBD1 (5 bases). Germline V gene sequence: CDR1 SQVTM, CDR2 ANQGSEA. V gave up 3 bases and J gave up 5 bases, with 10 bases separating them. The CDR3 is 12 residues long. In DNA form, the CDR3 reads TGCAGCGTTGATAGGGGCCGGGAGACCCAGTACTTC. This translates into CSVDRGRETQYF.

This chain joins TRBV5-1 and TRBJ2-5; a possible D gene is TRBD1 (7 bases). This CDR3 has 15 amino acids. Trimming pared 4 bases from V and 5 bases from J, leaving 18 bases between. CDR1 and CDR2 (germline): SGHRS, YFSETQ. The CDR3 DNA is TGCGCCAGCAGCCCCCAGGGGGGCCCCCGGGAGACCCAGTACTTC. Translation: CASSPQGGPRETQYF.

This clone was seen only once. CDR3: CASSQSRPGGSGNTIYF. The CDR3 bases are TGCGCCAGCAGTCAATCGCGGCCGGGGGGCTCTGGAAACACCATATATTTT. V gene TRBV23-1 combines with J gene TRBJ1-3; D perhaps matches TRBD1 (5 bases). TRBV23-1 is noted as an ORF with a role that remains uncertain. V was clipped by 0 bases and J by 0 bases, with 12 bases between them. The CDR3 extends over 17 amino acids.

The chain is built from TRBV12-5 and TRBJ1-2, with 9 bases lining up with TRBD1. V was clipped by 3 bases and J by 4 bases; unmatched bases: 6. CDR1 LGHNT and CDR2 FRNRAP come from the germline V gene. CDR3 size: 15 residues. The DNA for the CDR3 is TGTGCTAGTGGTTTTGTAAAGGGACAGGGCTATGGCTACACCTTC. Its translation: CASGFVKGQGYGYTF.

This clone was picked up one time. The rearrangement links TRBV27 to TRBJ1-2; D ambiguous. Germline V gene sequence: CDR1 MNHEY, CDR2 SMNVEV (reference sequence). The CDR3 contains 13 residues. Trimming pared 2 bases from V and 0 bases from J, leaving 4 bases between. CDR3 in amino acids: CASSLTANYGYTF. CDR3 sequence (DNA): TGTGCCAGCAGTTTAACGGCTAACTATGGCTACACCTTC.

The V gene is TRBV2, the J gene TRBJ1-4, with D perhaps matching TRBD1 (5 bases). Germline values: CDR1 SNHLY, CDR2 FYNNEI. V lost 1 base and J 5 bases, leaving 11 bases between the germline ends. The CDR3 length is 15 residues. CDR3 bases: TGTGCCAGCAGTGAAGAGGTGTCAGGGAATGAAAAACTGTTTTTT. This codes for CASSEEVSGNEKLFF.

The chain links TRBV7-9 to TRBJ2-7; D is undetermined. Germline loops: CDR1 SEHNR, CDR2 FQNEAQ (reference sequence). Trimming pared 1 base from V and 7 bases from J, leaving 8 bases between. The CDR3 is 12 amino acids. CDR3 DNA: TGTGCCAGCAGCTTAGTAGCTGGGGAGCAGTACTTC. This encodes CASSLVAGEQYF.

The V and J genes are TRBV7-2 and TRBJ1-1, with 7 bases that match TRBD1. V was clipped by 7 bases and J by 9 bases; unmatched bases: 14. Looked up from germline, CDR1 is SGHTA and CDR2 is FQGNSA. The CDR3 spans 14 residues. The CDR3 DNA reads TGTGCCAGCATCCTAGGGGGCCCAACCGCTAAAGCTTTCTTT. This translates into CASILGGPTAKAFF.

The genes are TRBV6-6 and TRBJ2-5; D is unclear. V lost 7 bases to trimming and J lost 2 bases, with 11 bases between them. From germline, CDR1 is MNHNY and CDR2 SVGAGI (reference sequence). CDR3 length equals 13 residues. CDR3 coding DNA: TGTGCCAGCACCCGAGGCCAACAAGAGACCCAGTACTTC. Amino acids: CASTRGQQETQYF.

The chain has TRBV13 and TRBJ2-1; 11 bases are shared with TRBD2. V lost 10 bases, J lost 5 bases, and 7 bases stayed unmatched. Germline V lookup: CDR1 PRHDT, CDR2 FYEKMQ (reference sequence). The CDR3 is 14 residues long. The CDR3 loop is CATSQTSGDNEQFF. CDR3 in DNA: TGTGCCACCTCTCAGACTAGCGGGGACAATGAGCAGTTCTTC. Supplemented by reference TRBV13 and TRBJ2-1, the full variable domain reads AAGVIQSPRHLIKEKRETATLKCYPIPRHDTVYWYQQGPGQDPQFLISFYEKMQSDKGSIPDRFSAQQFSDYHSELNMSSLELGDSALYFCATSQTSGDNEQFFGPGTRLTVL.

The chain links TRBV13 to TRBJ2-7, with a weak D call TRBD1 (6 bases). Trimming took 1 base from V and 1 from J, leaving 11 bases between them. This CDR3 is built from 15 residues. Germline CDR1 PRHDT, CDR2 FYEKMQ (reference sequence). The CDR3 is CASSLDGDRSYEQYF. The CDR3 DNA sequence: TGTGCCAGCAGCTTAGACGGCGACAGGTCCTACGAGCAGTACTTC.

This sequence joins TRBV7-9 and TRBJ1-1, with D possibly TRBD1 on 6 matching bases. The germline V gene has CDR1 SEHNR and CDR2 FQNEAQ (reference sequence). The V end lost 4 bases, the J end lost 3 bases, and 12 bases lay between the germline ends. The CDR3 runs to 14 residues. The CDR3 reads CASSSQGQDTEAFF. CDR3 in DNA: TGTGCCAGCAGCTCCCAGGGGCAGGACACTGAAGCTTTCTTT. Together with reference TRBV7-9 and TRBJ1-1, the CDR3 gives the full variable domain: DTGVSQNPRHKITKRGQNVTFRCDPISEHNRLYWYRQTLGQGPEFLTYFQNEAQLEKSRLLSDRFSAERPKGSFSTLEIQRTEQGDSAMYLCASSSQGQDTEAFFGQGTRLTVV.

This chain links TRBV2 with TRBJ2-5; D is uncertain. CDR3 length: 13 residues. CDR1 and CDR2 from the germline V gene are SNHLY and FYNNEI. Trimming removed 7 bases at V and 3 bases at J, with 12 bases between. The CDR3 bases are TGTGCCAGCACTCCAGACGCGGAAGAGACCCAGTACTTC. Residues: CASTPDAEETQYF.

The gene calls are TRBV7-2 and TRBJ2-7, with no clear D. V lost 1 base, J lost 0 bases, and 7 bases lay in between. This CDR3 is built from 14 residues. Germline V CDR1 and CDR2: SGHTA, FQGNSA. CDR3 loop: CASSLGHSSYEQYF. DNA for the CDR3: TGTGCCAGCAGCTTAGGACACAGCTCCTACGAGCAGTACTTC.

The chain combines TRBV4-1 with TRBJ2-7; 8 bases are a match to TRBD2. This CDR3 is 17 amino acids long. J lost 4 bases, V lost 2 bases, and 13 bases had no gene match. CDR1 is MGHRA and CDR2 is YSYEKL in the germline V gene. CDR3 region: CASSQSMVGSGDYEQYF. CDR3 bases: TGCGCCAGCAGCCAATCTATGGTTGGTAGCGGGGATTACGAGCAGTACTTC.

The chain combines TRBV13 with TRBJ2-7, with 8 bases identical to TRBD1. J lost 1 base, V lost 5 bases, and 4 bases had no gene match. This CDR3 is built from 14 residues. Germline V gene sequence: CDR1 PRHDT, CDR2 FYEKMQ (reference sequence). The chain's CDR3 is CASSQQGASYEQYF. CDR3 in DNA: TGTGCCAGCAGCCAGCAGGGGGCATCCTACGAGCAGTACTTC.

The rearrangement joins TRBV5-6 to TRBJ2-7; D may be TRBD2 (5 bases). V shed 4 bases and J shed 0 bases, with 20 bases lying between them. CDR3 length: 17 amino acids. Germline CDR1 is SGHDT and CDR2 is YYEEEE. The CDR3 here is CASSRLLMRVSSYEQYF. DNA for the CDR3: TGTGCCAGCAGCCGTTTATTGATGAGGGTGAGCTCCTACGAGCAGTACTTC.

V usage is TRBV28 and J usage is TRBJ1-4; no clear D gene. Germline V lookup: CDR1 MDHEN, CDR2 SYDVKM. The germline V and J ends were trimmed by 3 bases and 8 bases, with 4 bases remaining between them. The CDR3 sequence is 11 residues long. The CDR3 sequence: CASSLREKLFF. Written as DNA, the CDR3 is TGTGCCAGCAGTTTGAGGGAAAAACTGTTTTTT.

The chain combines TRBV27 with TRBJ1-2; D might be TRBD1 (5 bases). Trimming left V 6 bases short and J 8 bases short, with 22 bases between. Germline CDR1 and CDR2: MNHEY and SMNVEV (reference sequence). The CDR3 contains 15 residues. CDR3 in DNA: TGTGCCAGCAGAAGCTTTACAGGATCCCCAATGGGCTACACCTTC. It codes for CASRSFTGSPMGYTF.

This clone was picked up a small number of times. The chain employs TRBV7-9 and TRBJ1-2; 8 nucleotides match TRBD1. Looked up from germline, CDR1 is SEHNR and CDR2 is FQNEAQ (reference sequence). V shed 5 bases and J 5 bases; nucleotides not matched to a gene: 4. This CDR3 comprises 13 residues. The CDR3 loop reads CASSPTGGYGYTF. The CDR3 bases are TGTGCCAGCAGCCCTACAGGGGGTTATGGCTACACCTTC.

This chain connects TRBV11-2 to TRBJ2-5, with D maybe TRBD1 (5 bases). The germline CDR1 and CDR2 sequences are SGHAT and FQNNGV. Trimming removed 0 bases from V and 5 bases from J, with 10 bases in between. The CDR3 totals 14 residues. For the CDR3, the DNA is TGTGCCAGCAGCTTAGAGGCAGGGCGGGAGACCCAGTACTTC. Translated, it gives CASSLEAGRETQYF.

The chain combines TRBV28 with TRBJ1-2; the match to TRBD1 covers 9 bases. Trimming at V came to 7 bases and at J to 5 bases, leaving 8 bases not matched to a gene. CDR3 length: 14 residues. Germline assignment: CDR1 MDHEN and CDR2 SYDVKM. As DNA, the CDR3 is TGTGCCAGCAAACCGGGACAGGGTTTTTATGGCTACACCTTC. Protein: CASKPGQGFYGYTF.

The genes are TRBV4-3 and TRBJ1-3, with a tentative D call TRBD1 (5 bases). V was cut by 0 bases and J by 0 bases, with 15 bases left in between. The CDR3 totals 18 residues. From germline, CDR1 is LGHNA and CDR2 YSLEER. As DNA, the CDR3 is TGCGCCAGCAGCCAAGAGTGGGCAGGGCCGAGCTCTGGAAACACCATATATTTT. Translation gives CASSQEWAGPSSGNTIYF.